This T cell receptor beta chain was documented in a study of tumor-infiltrating lymphocytes in primary liver carcinoma. In this sample, this clonotype turned up a few times. Alongside blood RNA obtained from unsorted whole blood, germline DNA was also extracted. Trimming took off 0 bases at V and 6 bases at J, with 14 bases between the two ends. The germline V gene has CDR1 MNHEY and CDR2 SVGAGI. The CDR3 has 16 residues. From approximately 0.5 ug of total RNA, TCR beta-specific cDNA was reverse-transcribed using a constant-region primer. Construction of TCR beta libraries relied on three successive nested multiplex PCR rounds employing slightly modified ARM-PCR. For roughly 11 cycles apiece, the opening two PCR rounds ran with TRBV1-TRBV30 forward primers and a C-beta reverse primer. MiXCR, applied by TCRdb to the multiplex PCR reads, yields one record per CDR3 protein. The sample records a few hundred thousand distinct CDR3 sequences, almost 60% being singletons.

V gene TRBV6-5 combines with J gene TRBJ2-2, with D perhaps assigned TRBD1 or TRBD2 (6 bases each). The TCR originated in a woman aged 30 to 39 with primary liver carcinoma and hepatitis B virus infection. The sample comprised peripheral blood. In DNA form, the CDR3 reads TGTGCCAGCAGTTACTCGGGGGCGGGAAACGCCGGGGAGCTGTTTTTT. Translating gives CASSYSGAGNAGELFF.